This T cell receptor (beta chain) was documented in a study of regulatory T cells in long-lasting Graves disease (dated by TCRdb to about 2021). About the study as a whole: Newly diagnosed Graves' disease patients had taken antithyroid drugs for less than 3 months. Persistent Graves' disease patients were compared with newly diagnosed Graves' disease patients by peripheral blood TCR sequencing and RNA sequencing. The study took place in China and was registered as a clinical trial. A total of 35 or so samples were covered by TCR sequencing, comprising approximately 13 persistent and approximately 20 newly diagnosed Graves' disease patients.

Library prep was done by multiplex PCR. The listed sequencing device is Illumina HiSeq 4000. To build TCR beta libraries, CDR3 regions were amplified by Arm-PCR using iRepertoire HTBI primers. Before sequencing, the PCR products went through gel purification. Concerning the study's data processing: Across samples, some 62 TRBV and roughly 15 TRBJ segments were identified and used for gene usage analysis of CDR3 amino acid clonotypes. Filtered high-quality paired reads were merged into contigs using COPE and FqMerger. BLAST was used to align contigs to the IMGT TRBV, TRBD and TRBJ reference genes, and CDR3 was defined following IMGT. Any clonotype with a frequency above 0.1% was classified as a highly expanded clone. Shannon entropy was used to measure repertoire diversity, and the Gini coefficient was used to measure V-J evenness. A clonotype found in more than one individual was treated as public. TCRdb cleaned the public reads at Q25 with fastp, built clones with MiXCR and kept in-frame beta chains. Each CDR3 protein gets just one entry, which takes the most common genes and DNA from the rows behind it. What appears here as the V and J calls and clone size reflects TCRdb's work, not the paper's. This sample holds hundreds of thousands of distinct CDR3 sequences; less than 20% were observed only once. The leading ten clones occupy roughly 10% of the sample.

This clonotype was counted ten times or more. Its antigen is not yet known. No much larger clone exists at a distance of one base, and base qualities are not known. Sample time point, as interpreted from the label and publication: newly diagnosed GD, antithyroid drugs for less than 3 months. For both TCR sequencing and RNA sequencing, RNA was extracted from PBMCs using TRIzol. The diagnosis of Graves' disease was made according to American Thyroid Association guidelines. Patients for the study were recruited at an endocrinology department in Xi'an, China. From each patient, around 8.3 milliliters of peripheral blood was collected into an EDTA anticoagulant tube. Ficoll Paque Plus density gradient separation was used to isolate PBMCs, and no additional T cell sorting was done. An Agilent 2100 Bioanalyzer and agarose gel were used to assess RNA quality, and a NanoDrop 2000 was used to measure RNA concentration.

Via the germline V gene, CDR1 is MDHEN and CDR2 SYDVKM. The CDR3 goes from the cysteine to the phenylalanine over 17 residues. The retained sequence is limited to the CDR3, 51 bases, with the frame set at the first base. Trimming removed 6 bases from V and 5 bases from J; the gene matches leave 8 bases unexplained. General findings and caveats noted by the study authors: Only peripheral blood was studied, because thyroid tissue, the primary lesion, was inaccessible. Sequencing and analysis were limited to the TCR beta chain. As a limitation, the authors acknowledged that the small sample size may reduce accuracy. TRBV28, TRBJ1-2 and TRBJ2-5 were preferentially used in persistent disease, while TRBV20-1 and TRBJ2-1 were favored in newly diagnosed disease. A larger number of public clonotypes was shared among persistent patients (over 2,500) than among newly diagnosed patients (roughly 970). Compared with newly diagnosed patients, persistent Graves' disease patients had lower TCR Shannon entropy and fewer highly expanded clones, which suggests clonal expansion.

The sample was also reused in another study, on T cells in Graves' hyperthyroidism and ophthalmopathy. The second study reports: Stable Graves' hyperthyroidism was defined as the absence of progression to ophthalmopathy over 18 months of follow-up. Hyperthyroidism patients were aged 18 to 65 years and newly diagnosed, with disease duration of less than 2 months. Exclusion was applied to patients with uncontrolled infections, other autoimmune diseases, pregnancy or lactation. Diagnoses were based on clinical symptoms, serum thyroxine and TRAb, thyroid ultrasound and orbital computed tomography. A first-round RT-PCR of the TCR CDR3 used the HTBI primer set with the Qiagen OneStep RT-PCR kit. Blood samples also contained most of the expanded thyroid clonotypes (frequency above 0.001), which suggests that blood repertoires may reflect thyroid immune responses. A model built on a 13 V-J signature distinguished ophthalmopathy from stable hyperthyroidism, reaching 87.88% sensitivity and around 82% specificity in cross-validation and 80%/75% in testing. In validation, the model predicted progression to ophthalmopathy a median of around 6.5 months before onset, with approximately 68% sensitivity and almost 75% specificity. A discovery cohort of fewer than 110 patients, 43 with Graves' ophthalmopathy and about 60 with stable Graves' hyperthyroidism, was used to find distinguishing TCR V-J signatures. Whether ophthalmopathy could be predicted prospectively was tested in an independent validation cohort made up of under 20 hyperthyroidism patients plus 17 patients who later progressed to ophthalmopathy. The 90 to 100 discovery patients were randomly split 7:3 into training and test sets. Thyroid tissue and blood T-cell repertoires from six or seven Graves' hyperthyroidism patients were also compared in the study. Once sampling was done, hyperthyroidism patients were given methimazole at a starting dose of 30 mg daily, whereas ophthalmopathy patients were given high-dose intravenous methylprednisolone. Libraries were constructed in a second round of multiplex PCR, after which size selection and purification were performed. Libraries were sequenced paired-end with 100 bp reads on an Illumina HiSeq2000. Raw data were processed with SOAPnuke, discarding reads with adapters, uncalled bases, mean Phred below 15, or no exact constant-primer or identifier match. High-quality paired reads were merged with COPE v1.2.5, and unique nucleotide sequences were defined as clonotypes. MiTCR v1.1 was used to align the clonotypes against IMGT TRBV, TRBD and TRBJ reference segments. Analysis was restricted to V-J combinations with a frequency above 0.0001, which covered roughly 99% of repertoires. The TCS score was defined as the ratio of F50 (clonal expansion) to E x V (chaos), calculated using BLOSUM62-based TCRdist between CDR3 peptides within each V-J. Welch's t-statistics and random forest reduced some 510 V-J features to roughly 13, which were used in a naive Bayes classifier (R e1071). Sample size was not statistically predetermined, and investigators were not blinded to group allocation. The paper describes TCR Vbeta CDR3 sequencing of roughly 130 peripheral blood samples, made up of roughly 40 ophthalmopathy patients, more than 70 hyperthyroidism patients and some 17 progressor patients.

This sample comprised peripheral blood mononuclear cells (PBMCs), obtained at new diagnosis, from a patient treated with antithyroid drugs. The source is a woman in her thirties with Graves disease. Donor details come from another sample of the same person, matched by shared clones. This chain joins TRBV28 to TRBJ2-2; TRBD2 lines up with 14 middle nucleotides. The DNA reads TGTGCCAGCAGGACTAGCGGGAGGGCCTCATGGACCGGGGAGCTGTTTTTT. It is translated as CASRTSGRASWTGELFF.